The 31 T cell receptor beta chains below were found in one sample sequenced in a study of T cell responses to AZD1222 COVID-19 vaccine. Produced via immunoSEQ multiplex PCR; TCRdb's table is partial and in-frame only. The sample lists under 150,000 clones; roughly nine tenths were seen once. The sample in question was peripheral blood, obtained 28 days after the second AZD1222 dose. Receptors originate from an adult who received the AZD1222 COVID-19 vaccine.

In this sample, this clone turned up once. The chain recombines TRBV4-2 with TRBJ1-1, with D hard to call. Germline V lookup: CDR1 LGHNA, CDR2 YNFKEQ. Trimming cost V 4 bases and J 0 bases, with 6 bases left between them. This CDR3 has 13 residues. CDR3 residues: CASSLGVNTEAFF. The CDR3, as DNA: TGTGCCAGCAGCCTCGGGGTGAACACTGAAGCTTTCTTT.

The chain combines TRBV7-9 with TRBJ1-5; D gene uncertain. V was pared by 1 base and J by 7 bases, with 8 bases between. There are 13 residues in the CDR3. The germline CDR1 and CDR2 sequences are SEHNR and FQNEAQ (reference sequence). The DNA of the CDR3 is TGTGCCAGCAGCTTAGAGAGATCACAGCCCCAGCATTTT. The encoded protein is CASSLERSQPQHF.

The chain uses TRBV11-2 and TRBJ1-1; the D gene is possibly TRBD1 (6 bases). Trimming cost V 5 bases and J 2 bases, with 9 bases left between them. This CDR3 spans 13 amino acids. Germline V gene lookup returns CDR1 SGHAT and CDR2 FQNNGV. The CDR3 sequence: CASSLGTNTEAFF. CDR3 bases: TGTGCCAGCAGCCTAGGGACAAACACTGAAGCTTTCTTT.

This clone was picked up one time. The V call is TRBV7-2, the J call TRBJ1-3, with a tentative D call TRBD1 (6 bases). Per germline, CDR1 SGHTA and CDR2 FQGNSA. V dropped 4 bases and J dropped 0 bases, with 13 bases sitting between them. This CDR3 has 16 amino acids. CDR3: CASSSTHRASGNTIYF. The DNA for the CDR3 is TGTGCCAGCAGCTCAACCCACAGGGCCTCTGGAAACACCATATATTTT.

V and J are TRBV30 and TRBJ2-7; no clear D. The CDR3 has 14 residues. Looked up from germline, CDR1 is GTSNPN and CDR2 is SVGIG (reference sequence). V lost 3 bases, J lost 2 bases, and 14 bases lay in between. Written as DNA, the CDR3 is TGTGCCTGGAGCCAAGGAACAATGACCTACGAGCAGTACTTC. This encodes CAWSQGTMTYEQYF.

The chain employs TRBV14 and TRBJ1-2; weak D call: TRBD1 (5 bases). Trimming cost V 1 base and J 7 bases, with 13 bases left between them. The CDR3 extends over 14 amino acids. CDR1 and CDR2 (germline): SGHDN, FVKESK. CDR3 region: CASSQVTVASGYTF. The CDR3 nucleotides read TGTGCCAGCAGCCAAGTGACAGTAGCAAGTGGCTACACCTTC.

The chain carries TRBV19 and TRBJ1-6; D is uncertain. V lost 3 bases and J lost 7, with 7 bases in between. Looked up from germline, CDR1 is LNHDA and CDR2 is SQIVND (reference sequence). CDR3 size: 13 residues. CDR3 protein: CASSMKGNSPLHF. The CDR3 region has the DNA TGTGCCAGTAGTATGAAGGGAAATTCACCCCTCCACTTT.

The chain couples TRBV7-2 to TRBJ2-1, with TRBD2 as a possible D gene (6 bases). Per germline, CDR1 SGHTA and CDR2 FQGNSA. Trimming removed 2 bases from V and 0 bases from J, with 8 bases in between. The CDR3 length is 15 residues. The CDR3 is CASSLNSGSYNEQFF. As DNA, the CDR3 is TGTGCCAGCAGCTTAAATAGCGGCTCCTACAATGAGCAGTTCTTC.

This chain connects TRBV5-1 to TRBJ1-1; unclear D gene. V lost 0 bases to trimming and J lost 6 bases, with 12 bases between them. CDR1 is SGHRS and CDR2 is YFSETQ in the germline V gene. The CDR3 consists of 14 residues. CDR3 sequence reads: CASSLAWGISEAFF. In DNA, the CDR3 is TGCGCCAGCAGCTTGGCTTGGGGAATCTCTGAAGCTTTCTTT.

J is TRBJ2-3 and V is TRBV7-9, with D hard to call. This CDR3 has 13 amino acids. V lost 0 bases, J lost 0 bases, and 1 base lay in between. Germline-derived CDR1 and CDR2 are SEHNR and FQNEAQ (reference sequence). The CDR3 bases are TGTGCCAGCAGCTTAGCCAGCACAGATACGCAGTATTTT. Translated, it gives CASSLASTDTQYF.

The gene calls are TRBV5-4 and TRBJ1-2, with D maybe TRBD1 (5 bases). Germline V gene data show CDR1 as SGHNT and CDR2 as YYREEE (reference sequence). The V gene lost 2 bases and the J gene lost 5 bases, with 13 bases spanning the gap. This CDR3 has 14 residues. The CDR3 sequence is CASSLYDRLYGYTF. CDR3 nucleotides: TGTGCCAGCAGCTTATATGACAGATTATATGGCTACACCTTC.

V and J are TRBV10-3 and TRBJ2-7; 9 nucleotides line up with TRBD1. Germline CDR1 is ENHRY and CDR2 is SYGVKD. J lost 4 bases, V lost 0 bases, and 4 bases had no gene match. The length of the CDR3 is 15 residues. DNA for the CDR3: TGTGCCATCAGTGAGTCGGGACAGGGCACATACGAGCAGTACTTC. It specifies CAISESGQGTYEQYF.

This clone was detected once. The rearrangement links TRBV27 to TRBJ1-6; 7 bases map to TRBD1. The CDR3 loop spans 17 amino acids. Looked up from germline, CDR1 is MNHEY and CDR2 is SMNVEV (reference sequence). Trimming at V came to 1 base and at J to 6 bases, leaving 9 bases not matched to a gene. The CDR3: CASSLLSGQRSNSPLHF. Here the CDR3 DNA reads TGTGCCAGCAGTTTATTGTCGGGACAGCGATCTAATTCACCCCTCCACTTT.

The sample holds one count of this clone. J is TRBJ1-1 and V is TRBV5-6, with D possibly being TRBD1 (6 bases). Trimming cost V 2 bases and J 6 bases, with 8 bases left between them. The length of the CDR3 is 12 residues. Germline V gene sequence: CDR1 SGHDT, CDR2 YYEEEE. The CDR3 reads CASSLEGAEAFF. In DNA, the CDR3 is TGTGCCAGCAGCTTAGAGGGGGCTGAAGCTTTCTTT.

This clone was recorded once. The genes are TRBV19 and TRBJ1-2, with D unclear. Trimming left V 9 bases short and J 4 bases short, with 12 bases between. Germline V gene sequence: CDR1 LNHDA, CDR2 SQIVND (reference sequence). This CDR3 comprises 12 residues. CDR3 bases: TGTGCCAGCTCAGGTTTCGGCTATGGCTACACCTTC. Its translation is CASSGFGYGYTF.

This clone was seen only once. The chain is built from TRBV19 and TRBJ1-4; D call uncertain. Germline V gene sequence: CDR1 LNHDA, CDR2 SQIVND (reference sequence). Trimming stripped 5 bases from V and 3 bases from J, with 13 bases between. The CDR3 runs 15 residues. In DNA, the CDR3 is TGTGCCAGTAGTCCGAGACGAAGGGCTAATGAAAAACTGTTTTTT. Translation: CASSPRRRANEKLFF.

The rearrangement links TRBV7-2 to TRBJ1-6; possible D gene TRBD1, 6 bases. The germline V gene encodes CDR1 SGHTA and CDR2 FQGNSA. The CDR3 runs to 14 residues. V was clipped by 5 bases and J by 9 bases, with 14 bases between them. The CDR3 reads CASSPWTAASPLHF. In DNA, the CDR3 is TGTGCCAGCAGCCCATGGACAGCTGCTTCACCCCTCCACTTT.

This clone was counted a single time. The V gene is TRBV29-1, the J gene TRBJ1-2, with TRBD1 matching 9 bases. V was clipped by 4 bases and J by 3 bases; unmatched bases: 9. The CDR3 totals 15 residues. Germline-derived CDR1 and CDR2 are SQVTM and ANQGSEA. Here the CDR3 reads CSVGRTGGVDYGYTF. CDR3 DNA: TGCAGCGTTGGTCGTACAGGGGGCGTCGACTATGGCTACACCTTC.

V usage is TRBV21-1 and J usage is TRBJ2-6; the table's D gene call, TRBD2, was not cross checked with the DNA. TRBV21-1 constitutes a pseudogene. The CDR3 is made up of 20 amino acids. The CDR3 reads CASSKGDPTSGDFGANVLTF. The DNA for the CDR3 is TGTGCCAGCAGCAAAGGCGACCCAACTAGCGGGGACTTTGGGGCCAACGTCCTGACTTTC.

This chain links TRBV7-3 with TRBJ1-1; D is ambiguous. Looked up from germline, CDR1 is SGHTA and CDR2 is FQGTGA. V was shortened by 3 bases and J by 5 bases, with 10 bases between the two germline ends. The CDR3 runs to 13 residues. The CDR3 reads CASSFGGETEAFF. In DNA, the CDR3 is TGTGCCAGCAGCTTTGGCGGGGAAACTGAAGCTTTCTTT.

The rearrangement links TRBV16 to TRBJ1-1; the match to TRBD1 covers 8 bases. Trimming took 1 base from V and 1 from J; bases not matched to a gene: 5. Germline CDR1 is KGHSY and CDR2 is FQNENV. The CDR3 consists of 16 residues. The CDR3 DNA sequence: TGTGCCAGCAGCCAATGGAACAGGGGGACGAACACTGAAGCTTTCTTT. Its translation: CASSQWNRGTNTEAFF.

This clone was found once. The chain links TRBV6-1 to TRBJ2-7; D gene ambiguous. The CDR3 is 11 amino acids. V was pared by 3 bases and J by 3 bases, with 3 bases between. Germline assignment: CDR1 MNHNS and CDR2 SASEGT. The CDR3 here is CASSDFYEQYF. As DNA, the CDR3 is TGTGCCAGCAGTGATTTCTACGAGCAGTACTTC.

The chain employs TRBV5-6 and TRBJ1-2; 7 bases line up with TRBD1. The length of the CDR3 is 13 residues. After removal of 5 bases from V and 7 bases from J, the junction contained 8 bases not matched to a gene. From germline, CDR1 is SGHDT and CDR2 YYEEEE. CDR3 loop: CASRYTGAGGYTF. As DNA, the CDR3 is TGTGCCAGCAGATATACAGGGGCCGGTGGCTACACCTTC.

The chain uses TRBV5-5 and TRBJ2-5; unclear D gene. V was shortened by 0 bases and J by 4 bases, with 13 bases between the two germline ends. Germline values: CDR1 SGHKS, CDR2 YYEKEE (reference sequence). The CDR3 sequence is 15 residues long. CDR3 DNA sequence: TGTGCCAGCAGCTTGGAGCTAGTAACGGGAGAGACCCAGTACTTC. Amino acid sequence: CASSLELVTGETQYF. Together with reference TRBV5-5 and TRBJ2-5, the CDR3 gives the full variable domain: DAGVTQSPTHLIKTRGQQVTLRCSPISGHKSVSWYQQVLGQGPQFIFQYYEKEERGRGNFPDRFSARQFPNYSSELNVNALLLGDSALYLCASSLELVTGETQYFGPGTRLLVL.

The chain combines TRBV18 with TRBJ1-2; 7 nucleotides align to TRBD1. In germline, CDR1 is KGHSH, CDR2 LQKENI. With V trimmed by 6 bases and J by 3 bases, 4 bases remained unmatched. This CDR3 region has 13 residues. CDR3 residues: CASSRDSDYGYTF. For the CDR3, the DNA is TGTGCCAGCTCTCGGGACAGCGACTATGGCTACACCTTC.

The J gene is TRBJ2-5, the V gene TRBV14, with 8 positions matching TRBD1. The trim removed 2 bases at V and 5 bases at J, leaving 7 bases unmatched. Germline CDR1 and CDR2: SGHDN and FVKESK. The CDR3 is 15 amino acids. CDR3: CASSQTPGGWETQYF. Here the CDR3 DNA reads TGTGCCAGCAGCCAAACCCCAGGGGGCTGGGAGACCCAGTACTTC.

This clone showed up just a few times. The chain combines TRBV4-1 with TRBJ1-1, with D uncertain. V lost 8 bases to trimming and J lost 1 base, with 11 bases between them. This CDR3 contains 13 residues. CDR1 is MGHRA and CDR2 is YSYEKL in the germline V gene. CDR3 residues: CASGRWRNTEAFF. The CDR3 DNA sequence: TGCGCCAGCGGTCGATGGCGGAACACTGAAGCTTTCTTT.

The CDR3 sequence: CASSDPGLGTEKLFF. CDR3 DNA sequence: TGTGCCAGCAGCGACCCGGGCCTTGGAACTGAAAAACTGTTTTTT. The chain joins TRBV9 to TRBJ1-4; D ambiguous. With 3 bases removed from V and 7 bases from J, the gap between germline ends came to 16 bases. The CDR3 runs to 15 residues. The germline V gene encodes CDR1 SGDLS and CDR2 YYNGEE.

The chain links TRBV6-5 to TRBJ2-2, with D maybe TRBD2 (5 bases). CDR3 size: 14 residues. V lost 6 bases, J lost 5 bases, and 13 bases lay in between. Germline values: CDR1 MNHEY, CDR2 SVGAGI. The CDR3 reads CASSRPPGTGELFF. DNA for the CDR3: TGTGCCAGCAGCCGACCTCCGGGGACCGGGGAGCTGTTTTTT.

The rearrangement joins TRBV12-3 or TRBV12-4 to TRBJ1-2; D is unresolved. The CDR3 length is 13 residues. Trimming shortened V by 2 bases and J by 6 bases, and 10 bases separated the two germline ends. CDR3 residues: CASSLTQTDGYTF. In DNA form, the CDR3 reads TGTGCCAGCAGTTTAACCCAGACTGATGGCTACACCTTC.

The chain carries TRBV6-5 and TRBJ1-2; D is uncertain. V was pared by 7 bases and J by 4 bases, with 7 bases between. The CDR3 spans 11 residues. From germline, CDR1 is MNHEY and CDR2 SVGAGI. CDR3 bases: TGTGCCAGCAAGGGTCTCTATGGCTACACCTTC. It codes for CASKGLYGYTF.